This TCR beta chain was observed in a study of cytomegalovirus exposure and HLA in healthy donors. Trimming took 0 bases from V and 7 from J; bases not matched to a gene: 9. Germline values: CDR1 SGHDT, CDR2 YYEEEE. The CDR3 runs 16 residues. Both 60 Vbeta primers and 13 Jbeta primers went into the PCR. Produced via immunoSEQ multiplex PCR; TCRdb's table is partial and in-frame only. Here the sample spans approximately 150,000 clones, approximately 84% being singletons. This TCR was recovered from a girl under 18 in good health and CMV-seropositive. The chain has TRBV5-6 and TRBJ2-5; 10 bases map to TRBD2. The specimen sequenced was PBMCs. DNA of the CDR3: TGTGCCAGCAGCTTGGTTAGCGGGGGGACCATAGGGACCCAGTACTTC. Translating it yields CASSLVSGGTIGTQYF. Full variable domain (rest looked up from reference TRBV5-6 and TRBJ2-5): DAGVTQSPTHLIKTRGQQVTLRCSPKSGHDTVSWYQQALGQGPQFIFQYYEEEERQRGNFPDRFSGHQFPNYSSELNVNALLLGDSALYLCASSLVSGGTIGTQYFGPGTRLLVL.